The present T cell receptor (beta chain) was sequenced within a study of blood T cell repertoires in COVID-19. The ends were cut back, 3 bases at V and 1 base at J, with 5 bases in the middle. The CDR3 extends over 13 amino acids. Per germline, CDR1 WNHNN and CDR2 SYGVQD (reference sequence). Repertoires were generated with immunoSEQ multiplex PCR, while TCRdb's copy carries only in-frame clones and drops some. In the table there are 150,000 to 200,000 clones, 86% of which are singletons. This sequence was found in a woman in her 40s in a cohort exposed to, infected with or recovered from COVID-19 (not recorded which). The chain carries TRBV10-1 and TRBJ2-3; a possible D gene is TRBD2 (5 bases). Material: PBMCs or T cells enriched from blood (not recorded which). For the CDR3, the DNA is TGCGCCAGCAGTGAAGCGGGCACAGATACGCAGTATTTT. It is translated as CASSEAGTDTQYF.